The 7 T cell receptor beta chains below all came from one sample that was sequenced in a study of CD8+ T cells in alopecia areata. As for treatment: oral pan-JAK inhibitor, 5-10 mg twice daily. RNA was extracted and reverse transcribed into cDNA as the sequencing template. Measured with immunoSEQ multiplex PCR; TCRdb has only the in-frame clones, and not every one. The sample lists under 350,000 clones, about three fifths occurring once. The sample was CD4+ T cells sorted from blood, taken at week 24, from a patient treated with tofacitinib. All receptors come from a human donor with alopecia areata.

This chain links TRBV30 with TRBJ1-3, with 9 bases that match TRBD1. The CDR3 runs 14 residues. J was trimmed by 8 bases and V by 4 bases; bases with no gene match: 9. From germline, CDR1 is GTSNPN and CDR2 SVGIG (reference sequence). For the CDR3, the DNA is TGTGCCTGGACCCCTCGGGACAGGGTGTACACCATATATTTT. Translated, it gives CAWTPRDRVYTIYF.

V is TRBV29-1 and J is TRBJ1-5; possible D gene TRBD1, 6 bases. Germline CDR1 SQVTM, CDR2 ANQGSEA. Trimming removed 6 bases at V and 7 bases at J, with 16 bases between. The CDR3 consists of 13 residues. CDR3 bases: TGCAGCGTCGGAGGGGGGGCGGGCCAGCCCCAGCATTTT. Protein product: CSVGGGAGQPQHF.

A few counts support this clone. This chain joins TRBV19 and TRBJ2-3, with TRBD2 matching 7 bases. This CDR3 contains 13 residues. J was trimmed by 4 bases and V by 7 bases; bases with no gene match: 5. The germline V gene encodes CDR1 LNHDA and CDR2 SQIVND (reference sequence). CDR3 region: CASNREGADTQYF. The CDR3 DNA sequence: TGTGCCAGTAATAGGGAGGGCGCAGATACGCAGTATTTT.

The chain uses TRBV29-1 and TRBJ2-7; tentatively, D is TRBD1 or TRBD2 (6 bases each). The V gene lost 8 bases and the J gene lost 4 bases, with 21 bases spanning the gap. CDR1 and CDR2 from the germline V gene are SQVTM and ANQGSEA. This CDR3 is built from 14 residues. The CDR3 region has the DNA TGCAGCTCTGGAGGGGGAGGCACCACTTACGAGCAGTACTTC. The encoded protein is CSSGGGGTTYEQYF.

The V gene is TRBV28, the J gene TRBJ2-7; 11 bases are a match to TRBD1. The CDR3 is 15 residues long. V was clipped by 6 bases and J by 6 bases; unmatched bases: 10. CDR1 and CDR2 (germline): MDHEN, SYDVKM. DNA for the CDR3: TGTGCCAGCAGGTCCCCGCGCGGGACAGGGGGCGAGCAGTACTTC. Its translation is CASRSPRGTGGEQYF.

CDR3 in amino acids: CASSLSYASYGYTF. CDR3 in DNA: TGTGCCAGCAGTTTATCGTATGCCTCCTATGGCTACACCTTC. This sequence joins TRBV27 and TRBJ1-2; D ambiguous. The ends were cut back, 0 bases at V and 4 bases at J, with 9 bases in the middle. This CDR3 comprises 14 residues. The germline V gene encodes CDR1 MNHEY and CDR2 SMNVEV (reference sequence).

The genes are TRBV9 and TRBJ1-3; D is uncertain. V lost 1 base, J lost 0 bases, and 5 bases lay in between. Germline V gene data show CDR1 as SGDLS and CDR2 as YYNGEE. The CDR3 contains 14 residues. The CDR3 coding sequence is TGTGCCAGCAGCGTACGCAACTCTGGAAACACCATATATTTT. Amino acid sequence: CASSVRNSGNTIYF.